Listed here are 18 T cell receptor beta chains from one sample, sequenced in a study of cytomegalovirus exposure and HLA in healthy donors. The PCR employed 60 Vbeta primers together with 13 Jbeta primers. The data were produced by immunoSEQ multiplex PCR, yet TCRdb's version contains in-frame clones alone and is incomplete. Its table lists more than 95,000 clones. Sequenced sample: PBMCs. These receptor sequences come from a man aged 35 to 55 in good health and CMV-seronegative.

This rearrangement joins TRBV9 to TRBJ2-7; TRBD2 matches at 7 bases. In germline, CDR1 is SGDLS, CDR2 YYNGEE. The V gene end was trimmed by 0 bases and the J gene end by 3 bases; junction bases not matched to a gene: 3. The CDR3 has 14 amino acids. The CDR3 DNA reads TGTGCCAGCAGCGTAGAGGCGGGGGACTACGAGCAGTACTTC. Translation gives CASSVEAGDYEQYF.

J is TRBJ2-5 and V is TRBV5-1; D is perhaps TRBD1 (6 bases). Trimming stripped 6 bases from V and 4 bases from J, with 19 bases between. Germline loops: CDR1 SGHRS, CDR2 YFSETQ. The CDR3 runs to 15 residues. The CDR3 nucleotides read TGCGCCAGCAAAGCTACAGGGCCGGCCCCAGAGACCCAGTACTTC. Its protein product is CASKATGPAPETQYF.

The chain recombines TRBV25-1 with TRBJ1-1, with TRBD1 matching over 7 bases. The ends lost 4 bases at V and 1 base at J; junction bases unmatched: 3. Germline CDR1 and CDR2: MGHDK and SYGVNS. This CDR3 spans 14 amino acids. The chain's CDR3 is CASSGDSWNTEAFF. CDR3 coding DNA: TGTGCCAGCAGTGGGGACAGTTGGAACACTGAAGCTTTCTTT.

V usage is TRBV27 and J usage is TRBJ2-2; 10 bases fit TRBD1. The V and J ends lost 3 bases and 1 base, in that order; junction bases with no gene match: 5. The germline V gene encodes CDR1 MNHEY and CDR2 SMNVEV (reference sequence). CDR3 length: 17 amino acids. The CDR3 coding sequence is TGTGCCAGCAGTTTCCGGACAGGGGGGTTGAACACCGGGGAGCTGTTTTTT. Encoded protein: CASSFRTGGLNTGELFF.

This chain uses TRBV30 with TRBJ2-7; weak D call: TRBD1 (6 bases). V shed 3 bases and J shed 4 bases, with 16 bases lying between them. From germline, CDR1 is GTSNPN and CDR2 SVGIG (reference sequence). This CDR3 is 14 amino acids long. The CDR3 here is CAWSHDKTGYEQYF. Written as DNA, the CDR3 is TGTGCCTGGAGCCATGACAAAACAGGGTACGAGCAGTACTTC.

V and J are TRBV4-1 and TRBJ2-5, with TRBD2 identical over 11 bases. CDR3 length equals 18 residues. The V gene end was trimmed by 0 bases and the J gene end by 5 bases; junction bases not matched to a gene: 11. Germline CDR1 and CDR2: MGHRA and YSYEKL. DNA of the CDR3: TGCGCCAGCAGCCAAGATGACACTAGCGGGAGTCATCGGGAGACCCAGTACTTC. Amino acid sequence: CASSQDDTSGSHRETQYF.

V is TRBV2 and J is TRBJ2-3, with 12 bases fitting TRBD2. This CDR3 is built from 15 residues. Trimming removed 4 bases from V and 4 bases from J; junction bases left unmatched: 3. CDR1 and CDR2 from the germline V gene are SNHLY and FYNNEI. CDR3 sequence reads: CASSGLAGESDTQYF. In DNA, the CDR3 is TGTGCCAGCAGTGGACTAGCGGGGGAATCAGATACGCAGTATTTT.

The V and J genes are TRBV25-1 and TRBJ2-1, with 8 nucleotides matching TRBD1. This CDR3 is 15 amino acids long. V trimming: 1 base; J trimming: 9 bases; junction bases outside the gene matches: 8. Germline V lookup: CDR1 MGHDK, CDR2 SYGVNS. The CDR3 reads CASSESDTGGSEQFF. CDR3 nucleotide sequence: TGTGCCAGCAGTGAATCGGACACAGGGGGGAGTGAGCAGTTCTTC. The variable domain in full, completed from reference TRBV25-1 and TRBJ2-1, reads EADIYQTPRYLVIGTGKKITLECSQTMGHDKMYWYQQDPGMELHLIHYSYGVNSTEKGDLSSESTVSRIRTEHFPLTLESARPSHTSQYLCASSESDTGGSEQFFGPGTRLTVL.

V usage is TRBV4-1 and J usage is TRBJ2-1; 9 nucleotides match TRBD2. Germline trimming cut 4 bases from V and 4 bases from J; bases unmatched to any gene: 5. CDR3 length equals 15 residues. Germline V gene lookup returns CDR1 MGHRA and CDR2 YSYEKL. DNA of the CDR3: TGCGCCAGCAGCCTAGCGGGAGATCCATACAATGAGCAGTTCTTC. This sequence encodes CASSLAGDPYNEQFF.

The V and J genes are TRBV14 and TRBJ2-7; a possible D gene is TRBD1 (6 bases). CDR1 and CDR2 from the germline V gene are SGHDN and FVKESK. V was shortened by 5 bases and J by 3 bases, with 8 bases between the two germline ends. This CDR3 is built from 12 residues. CDR3 sequence reads: CASSVTGYEQYF. The CDR3 nucleotides are TGTGCCAGCAGCGTGACAGGCTACGAGCAGTACTTC.

The chain combines TRBV4-2 with TRBJ1-3; D unresolved. The CDR3 contains 14 residues. Per the germline V gene, CDR1 is LGHNA and CDR2 is YNFKEQ. V lost 1 base, J lost 7 bases, and 11 bases lay in between. CDR3 nucleotides: TGTGCCAGCAGCCAAGGGGGAGGGCTTAACACCATATATTTT. This encodes CASSQGGGLNTIYF.

The rearrangement links TRBV4-3 to TRBJ2-5, with unresolved D. Germline CDR1 reads LGHNA; CDR2 reads YSLEER. The CDR3 has 15 amino acids. Trimming shortened V by 0 bases and J by 5 bases, and 13 bases separated the two germline ends. The CDR3 region is CASSQDGSPQETQYF. DNA for the CDR3: TGCGCCAGCAGCCAAGACGGGTCTCCTCAGGAGACCCAGTACTTC.

This chain connects TRBV18 to TRBJ2-7, with D maybe TRBD1 (5 bases). Germline CDR1 reads KGHSH; CDR2 reads LQKENI. The V and J ends lost 0 bases and 0 bases respectively, with 12 bases between them. CDR3 length: 16 amino acids. CDR3 DNA sequence: TGTGCCAGCTCACCACCGAGTCAGGGCCGCTCCTACGAGCAGTACTTC. Translating gives CASSPPSQGRSYEQYF. The full variable domain, completed using reference TRBV18 and TRBJ2-7, is NAGVMQNPRHLVRRRGQEARLRCSPMKGHSHVYWYRQLPEEGLKFMVYLQKENIIDESGMPKERFSAEFPKEGPSILRIQQVVRGDSAAYFCASSPPSQGRSYEQYFGPGTRLTVT.

The gene calls are TRBV10-3 and TRBJ2-7; 7 bases are shared with TRBD1. Losses at the gene ends were 4 bases for V and 4 bases for J; bases not matched to a gene: 4. Germline values: CDR1 ENHRY, CDR2 SYGVKD. This CDR3 region has 13 residues. The CDR3 is CAISGQGGYEQYF. The CDR3 bases are TGTGCCATCAGTGGACAGGGCGGTTACGAGCAGTACTTC.

The chain carries TRBV6-6 and TRBJ2-2; 8 nucleotides line up with TRBD2. The length of the CDR3 is 13 residues. The junction had 4 bases not matched to a gene; V was cut back by 7 bases and J by 6 bases. CDR1 MNHNY and CDR2 SVGAGI come from the germline V gene (reference sequence). The CDR3 region is CASIRGGAGELFF. DNA for the CDR3: TGTGCCAGCATACGGGGGGGCGCCGGGGAGCTGTTTTTT.

V and J are TRBV2 and TRBJ1-2, with a possible D match to TRBD1 (6 bases). V lost 0 bases and J 8 bases, leaving 13 bases between the germline ends. CDR1 SNHLY and CDR2 FYNNEI come from the germline V gene. The CDR3 totals 14 residues. The CDR3 DNA is TGTGCCAGCAGTGAAGCGCAGGGGCTAGAGGGCTACACCTTC. Translation gives CASSEAQGLEGYTF.

For this clone: One junction end does not reproduce the germline sequence, and a read error may be involved. The chain couples TRBV7-8 to TRBJ2-3, with TRBD1 as a possible D gene (5 bases). The CDR3 is 16 amino acids. Germline CDR1 reads SGHVS; CDR2 reads FQNEAQ. The CDR3 nucleotides read TGTGCCAGCAGCTTAGAGGCGGCCTGGCGCACAGGTACGCAGTATTTT. Translated: CASSLEAAWRTGTQYF.

The rearrangement joins TRBV11-3 to TRBJ2-1, with D possibly being TRBD1 (6 bases). This CDR3 is built from 15 residues. V was clipped by 4 bases and J by 9 bases, with 19 bases between them. Germline V gene lookup returns CDR1 SGHNT and CDR2 YENEEA. As DNA, the CDR3 is TGTGCCAGCAGCTCTTCGACAGGCCGGATGTCTGAGCAGTTCTTC. It encodes CASSSSTGRMSEQFF.